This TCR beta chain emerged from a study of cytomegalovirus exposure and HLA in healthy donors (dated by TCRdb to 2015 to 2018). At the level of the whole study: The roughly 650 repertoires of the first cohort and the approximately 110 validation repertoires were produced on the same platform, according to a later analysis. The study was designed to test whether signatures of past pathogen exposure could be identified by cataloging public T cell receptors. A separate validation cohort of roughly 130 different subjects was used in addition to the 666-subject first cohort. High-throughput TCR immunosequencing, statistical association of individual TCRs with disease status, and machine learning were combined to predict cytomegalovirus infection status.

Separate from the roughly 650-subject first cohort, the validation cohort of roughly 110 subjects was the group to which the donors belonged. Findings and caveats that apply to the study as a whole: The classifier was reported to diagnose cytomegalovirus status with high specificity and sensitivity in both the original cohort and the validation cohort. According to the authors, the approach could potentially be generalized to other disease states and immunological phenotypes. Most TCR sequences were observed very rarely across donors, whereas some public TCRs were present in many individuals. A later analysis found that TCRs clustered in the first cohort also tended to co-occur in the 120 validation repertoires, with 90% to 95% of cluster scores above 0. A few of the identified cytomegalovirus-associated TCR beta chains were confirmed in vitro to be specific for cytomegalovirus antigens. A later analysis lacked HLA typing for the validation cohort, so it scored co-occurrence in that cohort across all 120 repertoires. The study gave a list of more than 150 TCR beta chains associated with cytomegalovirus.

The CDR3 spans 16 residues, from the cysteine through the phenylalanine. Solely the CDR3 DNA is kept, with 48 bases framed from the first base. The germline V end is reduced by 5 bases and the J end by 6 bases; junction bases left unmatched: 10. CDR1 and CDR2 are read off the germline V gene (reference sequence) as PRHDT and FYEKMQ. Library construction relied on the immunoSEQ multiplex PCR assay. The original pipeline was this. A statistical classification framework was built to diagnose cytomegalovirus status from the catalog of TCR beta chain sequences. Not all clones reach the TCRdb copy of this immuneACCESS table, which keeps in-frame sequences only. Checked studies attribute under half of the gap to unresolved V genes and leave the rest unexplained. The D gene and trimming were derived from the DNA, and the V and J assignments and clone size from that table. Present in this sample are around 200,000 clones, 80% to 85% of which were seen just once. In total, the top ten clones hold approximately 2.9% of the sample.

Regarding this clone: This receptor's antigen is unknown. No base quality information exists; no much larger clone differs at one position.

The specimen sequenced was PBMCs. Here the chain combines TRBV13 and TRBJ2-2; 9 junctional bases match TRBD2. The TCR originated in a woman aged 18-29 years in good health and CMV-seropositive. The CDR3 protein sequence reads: CASSLRIAGAAGELFF. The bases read TGTGCCAGCAGCCTCCGTATAGCGGGGGCTGCCGGGGAGCTGTTTTTT.